This T cell receptor (beta chain) was retrieved from a study of early T cells in non-severe SARS-CoV-2 infection. Points from the study as a whole: VDJdb matching favored anti-spike CD8 responses, missing private and CD4 specificities.

This clonotype occurred many times. As yet, its antigen is unknown. Attachment of unique molecular identifiers to individual cDNA molecules was performed. TCRdb ran MiXCR on the 5' RACE reads and lists one entry per CDR3 protein. The data contain 35,000 to 50,000 distinct CDR3 sequences, around 5.8% of them seen just once; the ten biggest clones take up roughly 4.5%. The CDR3 spans 15 residues. J gave up 0 bases and V 5 bases, and 3 bases lay outside the gene matches. Germline V gene lookup returns CDR1 KGHDR and CDR2 SFDVKD. Source: whole blood, taken at baseline. This receptor was taken from an adult who was a healthcare worker with PCR-confirmed SARS-CoV-2 infection or an uninfected control (not recorded which). The gene calls are TRBV24-1 and TRBJ2-1, with 7 bases fitting TRBD2. The DNA of the CDR3 is TGTGCCACCAGTGCCCGGGACTACTCCTACAATGAGCAGTTCTTC. This gives the protein CATSARDYSYNEQFF.